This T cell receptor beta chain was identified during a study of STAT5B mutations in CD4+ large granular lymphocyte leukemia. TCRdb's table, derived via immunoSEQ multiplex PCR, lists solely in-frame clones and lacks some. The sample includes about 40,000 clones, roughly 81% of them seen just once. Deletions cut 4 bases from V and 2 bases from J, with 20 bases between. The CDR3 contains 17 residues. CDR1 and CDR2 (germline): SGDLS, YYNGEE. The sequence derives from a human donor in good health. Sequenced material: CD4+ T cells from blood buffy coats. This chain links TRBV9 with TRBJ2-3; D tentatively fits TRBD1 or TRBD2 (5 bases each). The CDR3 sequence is CASSTHGTAYPTDTQYF. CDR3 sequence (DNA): TGTGCCAGCAGCACCCACGGGACGGCCTATCCCACAGATACGCAGTATTTT.